The entry below describes one TCR beta chain. It lacks a known antigen. No base qualities exist here, and no much larger clone lies one base off it. Amplification of TCR-beta CDR3 regions from genomic DNA was performed with the immunoSEQ v4 bias-controlled multiplex PCR assay, which was run blinded to group allocation. To estimate the quantities of nucleated cells and T cells in each sample, reference gene primers were included together with the TCR-beta primers. Sequencing of the libraries was performed on an Illumina MiSeq with a 100-cycle paired-end protocol. The study's own analysis went as follows. Diversity and richness were calculated in immunoSEQ Analyzer software; richness by iChao1, clonality based on Pielou evenness and Shannon diversity (0-1, higher means less diverse). CDR3 amino acid sequences together with their V/J genes were searched in VDJdb for CMV, EBV and influenza A specificities using confidence 3 and substitution 2. The Morisita-Horn index was used to measure TCR-beta amino acid clonotype overlap among the villitis of unknown etiology, infectious villitis and control repertoires. Here the immuneACCESS table is served through TCRdb, limited to in-frame sequences with V and J called. Missing clones are a known gap in these copies; in checked studies unresolved V genes cover under half, and the rest lacks a known reason. The D gene and trimming were derived from the DNA, and the V and J assignments and clone size from that table. This sample holds about 340 clones; 85% to 95% were observed only once. Around 6.9% of the sample is taken by the ten largest.

Under twelve control placentae without villitis were matched to the villitis of unknown etiology cases by gestational age at delivery. Placentae were collected after delivery and underwent gross and histological evaluation before archival tissue selection. Five 10-micron scrolls were cut from each FFPE block, and DNA was isolated using the AllPrep DNA/RNA FFPE Tissue kit. DNA concentration and purity were evaluated by NanoDrop, whereas RNA quality was assessed on a Bioanalyzer. V loses 5 bases at its end and J loses 4 bases; junction bases beyond the gene matches: 7. Based on the germline V gene (reference sequence), the CDR1 and CDR2 sequences are MNHEY and SMNVEV. The cysteine opens and the phenylalanine closes a CDR3 of 15 amino acids. Only the CDR3 region is kept as DNA, spanning 45 bases read in frame from base 1. This sample is drawn from a study of T cells in placental villitis. The study in broad terms: Two control placentae came from preterm deliveries but showed no significant pathology on examination. To test an allograft-versus-infection hypothesis, the study compared placental TCR-beta repertoires across three groups: villitis of unknown etiology, unaffected controls matched for gestational age, and infectious villitis.

What the work shows at the level of the full study, not this receptor alone: Clonality was higher in villitis of unknown etiology placentae than in controls (median around 0.06 versus 0.006, p=0.0025), which points to clonal expansion. Higher CMV-specific clone frequencies were found in infectious CMV cases than in villitis of unknown etiology (about 0.01 vs 0.001), and no difference in CMV-specific clone frequencies was seen between villitis of unknown etiology and controls. Small amounts of decidua were contained in the paraffin blocks, so some of the captured T cells, especially in controls, may have been decidual rather than villous infiltrates. Sequencing bulk tissue could not tell helper, regulatory or cytotoxic T cells apart, could not separate maternal from fetal T cells, and left out gamma-delta receptors.

Material: placental tissue containing maternal and fetal cells. The rearranged segments are TRBV27 and TRBJ2-1, with 8 bases aligning to TRBD2. This TCR came from a human donor in good health; the placental T cells may come from both mother and fetus. The CDR3 sequence is CASSPQREPYNEQFF. The DNA sequence follows: TGTGCCAGCAGTCCGCAGCGGGAGCCATACAATGAGCAGTTCTTC.